Listed here are 13 T cell receptor beta chains from one sample, sequenced in a study of radiotherapy plus CTLA-4 blockade in lung cancer. Profiled with immunoSEQ multiplex PCR; TCRdb holds only in-frame clones, not every one. The repertoire holds about 49,000 clones, with 70% to 90% as singletons. Material: peripheral blood, obtained from a patient treated with radiotherapy plus ipilimumab. Every receptor here comes from a human donor with non-small cell lung cancer whose response to radiotherapy plus ipilimumab could not be evaluated.

The gene calls are TRBV5-1 and TRBJ2-3; 8 positions agree with TRBD2. V shed 1 base, J shed 0 bases, and the junction held 7 bases outside the gene matches. The CDR3 totals 17 residues. Germline V lookup: CDR1 SGHRS, CDR2 YFSETQ. The CDR3 DNA follows: TGCGCCAGCAGCTTGAGTCTAGCGGGCCCTAGCACAGATACGCAGTATTTT. It codes for CASSLSLAGPSTDTQYF.

This clone was counted a single time. This rearrangement joins TRBV2 to TRBJ1-2; D is undetermined. The CDR3 has 15 amino acids. Trimming pared 7 bases from V and 1 base from J, leaving 16 bases between. From germline, CDR1 is SNHLY and CDR2 FYNNEI. The CDR3 coding sequence is TGTGCCAGCACCGTAGGAGGCAGTCTTAACTATGGCTACACCTTC. This sequence encodes CASTVGGSLNYGYTF. Together with reference TRBV2 and TRBJ1-2, the CDR3 gives the full variable domain: EPEVTQTPSHQVTQMGQEVILRCVPISNHLYFYWYRQILGQKVEFLVSFYNNEISEKSEIFDDQFSVERPDGSNFTLKIRSTKLEDSAMYFCASTVGGSLNYGYTFGSGTRLTVV.

The chain is built from TRBV9 and TRBJ1-3, with D possibly matching TRBD1 (5 bases). The CDR3 loop spans 17 amino acids. From germline, CDR1 is SGDLS and CDR2 YYNGEE. V was pared by 0 bases and J by 1 base, with 14 bases between. CDR3 region: CASSVGVRAVSGNTIYF. The DNA for the CDR3 is TGTGCCAGCAGCGTAGGGGTCAGGGCGGTATCTGGAAACACCATATATTTT. The variable domain in full, completed from reference TRBV9 and TRBJ1-3, reads DSGVTQTPKHLITATGQRVTLRCSPRSGDLSVYWYQQSLDQGLQFLIQYYNGEERAKGNILERFSAQQFPDLHSELNLSSLELGDSALYFCASSVGVRAVSGNTIYFGEGSWLTVV.

This chain connects TRBV28 to TRBJ1-4; the match to TRBD1 covers 7 bases. From germline, CDR1 is MDHEN and CDR2 SYDVKM. This CDR3 has 15 residues. V shed 5 bases and J 7 bases; nucleotides not matched to a gene: 10. CDR3 sequence: CASSTGQAGSEKLFF. The CDR3 coding sequence is TGTGCCAGCAGTACTGGACAGGCTGGGAGTGAAAAACTGTTTTTT. The full variable domain, completed using reference TRBV28 and TRBJ1-4, is DVKVTQSSRYLVKRTGEKVFLECVQDMDHENMFWYRQDPGLGLRLIYFSYDVKMKEKGDIPEGYSVSREKKERFSLILESASTNQTSMYLCASSTGQAGSEKLFFGSGTQLSVL.

This clone showed up just once. V and J are TRBV7-8 and TRBJ2-1; D is possibly TRBD2 (5 bases). Germline loops: CDR1 SGHVS, CDR2 FQNEAQ. V lost 4 bases to trimming and J lost 0 bases, with 10 bases between them. This CDR3 has 15 amino acids. The DNA for the CDR3 is TGTGCCAGCAGCTCACCGGGGAGCTCCTACAATGAGCAGTTCTTC. It is translated as CASSSPGSSYNEQFF.

V is TRBV19 and J is TRBJ2-7; TRBD2 matches 9 bases. The CDR3 is 16 residues long. The V gene end was trimmed by 3 bases and the J gene end by 1 base; junction bases not matched to a gene: 7. In germline, CDR1 is LNHDA, CDR2 SQIVND (reference sequence). The CDR3: CASSIAGTSRSYEQYF. The CDR3 DNA sequence: TGTGCCAGTAGTATTGCCGGGACTAGCAGATCCTACGAGCAGTACTTC.

This chain links TRBV4-3 with TRBJ2-1, with TRBD2 identical over 8 bases. Looked up from germline, CDR1 is LGHNA and CDR2 is YSLEER. The CDR3 totals 15 residues. The J segment lost 8 bases and the V segment lost 4 bases, leaving 10 bases of the junction unmatched. DNA for the CDR3: TGCGCCAGCAGCCGCGGCCAAGCGGGAGTCGATGAGCAGTTCTTC. Its protein product is CASSRGQAGVDEQFF.

V is TRBV5-5 and J is TRBJ1-4, with TRBD1 identical over 8 bases. Germline assignment: CDR1 SGHKS and CDR2 YYEKEE (reference sequence). The CDR3 loop spans 17 amino acids. The ends lost 4 bases at V and 7 bases at J; junction bases unmatched: 15. CDR3 protein: CASSDDRGLLGFEKLFF. CDR3 sequence (DNA): TGTGCCAGCAGCGACGACAGGGGACTACTTGGGTTTGAAAAACTGTTTTTT.

The V call is TRBV11-3, the J call TRBJ2-3; a possible D gene is TRBD2 (6 bases). The germline gives CDR1 SGHNT, CDR2 YENEEA. CDR3 size: 14 residues. V lost 4 bases to trimming and J lost 6 bases, with 14 bases between them. The CDR3 DNA sequence: TGTGCCAGCAGCTCAAGGTTTGGGGGGGATACGCAGTATTTT. Residues: CASSSRFGGDTQYF.

The CDR3 here is CASTHGQGADTQYF. As DNA, the CDR3 is TGCGCCAGCACACATGGACAGGGGGCAGATACGCAGTATTTT. The rearrangement joins TRBV5-1 to TRBJ2-3; 10 positions match TRBD1. The CDR3 length is 14 residues. CDR1 SGHRS and CDR2 YFSETQ come from the germline V gene. The trim removed 6 bases at V and 4 bases at J, leaving 5 bases unmatched.

V gene TRBV5-6 combines with J gene TRBJ2-3; 9 nucleotides match TRBD1. Trimming at V came to 3 bases and at J to 2 bases, leaving 4 bases not matched to a gene. CDR3 size: 15 residues. Germline CDR1 SGHDT, CDR2 YYEEEE. Here the CDR3 reads CASSSRDRATDTQYF. Written as DNA, the CDR3 is TGTGCCAGCAGCTCCCGGGACAGGGCCACAGATACGCAGTATTTT.

The chain employs TRBV27 and TRBJ1-1; perhaps TRBD1 as D (5 bases). There are 14 residues in the CDR3. Trimming cost V 7 bases and J 0 bases, with 12 bases left between them. Per germline, CDR1 MNHEY and CDR2 SMNVEV (reference sequence). The CDR3 is CASKGLGLNTEAFF. CDR3 bases: TGTGCCAGCAAGGGGCTGGGATTGAACACTGAAGCTTTCTTT.

The rearrangement joins TRBV11-2 to TRBJ1-2, with TRBD1 matching 7 bases. The J segment lost 5 bases and the V segment lost 4 bases, leaving 7 bases of the junction unmatched. Germline V gene lookup returns CDR1 SGHAT and CDR2 FQNNGV. This CDR3 region has 14 residues. The DNA for the CDR3 is TGTGCCAGCAGCTCTGCCCAGGGGGTGTATGGCTACACCTTC. This codes for CASSSAQGVYGYTF.